The T cell receptor (beta chain) under discussion was sequenced for a study of human T cells and chemical hapten exposure. As to time point: patch test 3, about 24 weeks after DPC sensitization. Treatment specified: therapeutic diphenylcyclopropenone sensitization with weekly scalp DPC. Germline CDR1 is DFQATT and CDR2 is SNEGSKA (reference sequence). The CDR3 runs 14 residues. With 6 bases clipped from V and 4 bases from J, the junction kept 11 bases outside the gene matches. TCRdb reprocessed the RACE reads via MiXCR and lists one record per CDR3 protein. The repertoire has 70,000 or so distinct CDR3 sequences, roughly 10% of them found once; the top ten carry 1.4%.

Sequencing used whole blood, obtained in connection with sensitization to the hapten diphenylcyclopropenone (DPC). The chain recombines TRBV20-1 with TRBJ1-1, with 7 bases fitting TRBD1. The source is a woman between 50 and 59 years old with alopecia areata. Some clones in this sample may be carry-over from other donors' samples. The CDR3 DNA reads as TGCAGTGCCAAAATCGCACAGGGGACCACTGAAGCTTTCTTT. It translates to CSAKIAQGTTEAFF.